The sequence of this TCR beta chain was determined in a study of CD8 T cells in Susac syndrome. RNA was extracted with the RNeasy kit, and a quantity of roughly 0.45 to 1 ug was reverse transcribed using random hexamers. TCRdb re-called the immunoSEQ multiplex PCR reads with MiXCR, one entry per CDR3 protein. This sample carries 84,000 or so distinct CDR3 sequences, 94% of them seen once, and the ten largest clones take about 0.94%. Between the trimmed V and J ends, which lost 5 bases and 5 bases, there was a span of 6 bases. This CDR3 is built from 10 residues. CDR1 and CDR2 (germline): GTSNPN, SVGIG (reference sequence).

V and J are TRBV30 and TRBJ2-5, with unresolved D. Sequenced input: CD8+ T cells from PBMCs. This TCR was sampled from a human donor with Susac syndrome. The CDR3 spells CAWVAETQYF. The DNA for the CDR3 is TGTGCCTGGGTGGCGGAGACCCAGTACTTC.